One T cell receptor (beta chain) is described in this entry. This receptor's antigen is unknown. TCRdb names NextSeq 550 as the instrument used. The Human TCR Profiling Kit (MiLaboratory) was used to make UMI-labeled 5' RACE TRB cDNA libraries. cDNA synthesis used the entire amount of extracted RNA, and PCR amplification then used the entire amount of cDNA produced. The libraries were made side by side, with each library going through the same number of PCR cycles. On the authors' methods: About 50,000 +/- 9,200 unique UMI-labeled TRB cDNA molecules per library were extracted with MIGEC and MiXCR, with at least two reads per UMI required. Each library averaged about 40,000 +/- 10,000 functional in-frame TRB CDR3 nucleotide clonotypes without stop codons. After each sample was downsampled to 5000 UMI-labeled TRB molecules, VDJtools was used to calculate diversity metrics such as normalized Shannon-Wiener and Chao1. VDJtools was used to calculate clonotype-size-weighted physicochemical properties of the central five CDR3 residues, namely interaction energy, strength, volume and Kidera factor 4. Each CDR3 protein sequence appears as one entry after TCRdb reprocessed the reads, and no DNA is included. The V and J calls reflect TCRdb's pipeline rather than the authors' work. This sample's listing comprises under 150,000 distinct CDR3 sequences. Of the sample, 0.41% is held by the ten largest clones.

These data originate in a study of CXCR3-negative and CXCR3-positive naive CD8 T cells (dated by TCRdb to between 2018 and 2021). At the level of the whole study: In total, 130 million to 150 million TRB reads were obtained, or roughly 1.5 +/- 0.3 million reads per library. The diversity and physicochemical repertoire analyses included some 11 donors pooled from two independent experiments. The TRBV-TRBJ cluster analysis covered naive subsets from about five donors and memory cells from 3 donors.

Overall study outcomes, separate from this receptor: TRBV-TRBJ usage was similar between naive CXCR3-negative and CXCR3-positive cells from the same donor, while memory cells showed distinct patterns. CXCR3 expression partially decreased after cryopreservation, so most assays used freshly isolated PBMCs. Comparably high repertoire diversity was found in both naive subsets, whereas much lower repertoire diversity was found in memory CD8+ T cells. Because surface CD5, which is linked to self-reactivity in mice, was comparable between the naive subsets, TCR interaction strength was also inferred from TRB CDR3 physicochemical properties. Compared with CXCR3-negative naive cells, CXCR3-positive naive cells had TRB CDR3s with higher hydrophobicity (lower Kidera factor 4), lower energy, and higher strength and volume indices.

For every CD8+ T cell subset, hundreds of thousands of cells were flow-sorted straight into RLT lysis buffer, and each subset was sorted in triplicate. To keep memory contaminants out, a stringent definition of naive CD8+ T cells was applied: CD45RO-CCR7+CD27+CD95-. Standard density gradient centrifugation was used to isolate peripheral blood mononuclear cells from buffy coats. Naive CXCR3-negative and CXCR3-positive CD8+ T cells were flow-sorted using a FACSAria III. Total RNA was extracted from sorted cells using an RNeasy Mini Kit. Including cysteine and phenylalanine, the CDR3 has 16 amino acids. DNA is not on record.

The receptor chain draws on TRBV12-3 or TRBV12-4 and TRBJ2-3; absent DNA, TCRdb's TRBD2 call cannot be checked. The sequence derives from a human donor in good health. Some clones in this sample may be carry-over from other donors' samples. The sample was naive CXCR3+ CD8+ T cells from blood. The cell subset or site tag for this specimen amounts to: CD45RO-CCR7+CD27+CD95- naive CD8+ T cells expressing CXCR3 (TNR3+). CDR3 protein: CASSLRLAGASDTQYF.